The 14 T cell receptor beta chains given below trace back to one sample, sequenced in a study of T cell repertoires in cytomegalovirus infection. TCRdb redid the calling of the reads with MiXCR, one entry per CDR3 protein. Counted here are fewer than 350,000 distinct CDR3 sequences, roughly 16% occurring once; the ten biggest clones make up about 11%. Source material: PBMCs. These receptors were obtained from a human donor in good health (CMV status not recorded). Some clones in this sample may be carry-over from other donors' samples.

V and J are TRBV20-1 and TRBJ1-2; D unclear. The CDR3 consists of 15 residues. Germline CDR1 and CDR2: DFQATT and SNEGSKA (reference sequence). Trimming stripped 1 base from V and 0 bases from J, with 12 bases between. The CDR3 DNA follows: TGCAGTGCTAGAGCTGGTAGCGGAGCTAACTATGGCTACACCTTC. It translates to CSARAGSGANYGYTF.

The sample holds many counts of this clonotype. The chain couples TRBV6-6 to TRBJ1-5; 7 bases line up with TRBD1. Germline CDR1 and CDR2: MNHNY and SVGAGI (reference sequence). The CDR3 runs to 15 residues. V shed 0 bases and J 6 bases; nucleotides not matched to a gene: 5. Here the CDR3 reads CASSYSGQDSQPQHF. CDR3 DNA sequence: TGTGCCAGCAGTTACTCCGGACAGGATAGTCAGCCCCAGCATTTT.

This clonotype was seen a handful of times. The chain combines TRBV20-1 with TRBJ2-2; no definite D call. This CDR3 spans 12 amino acids. Germline CDR1 is DFQATT and CDR2 is SNEGSKA (reference sequence). V lost 5 bases and J lost 1, with 5 bases in between. The CDR3 DNA reads as TGCAGTGCTCAGGAGAACACCGGGGAGCTGTTTTTT. It translates to CSAQENTGELFF.

This chain connects TRBV5-6 to TRBJ2-7; a weak D match, TRBD1 (5 bases). The ends were cut back, 0 bases at V and 9 bases at J, with 13 bases in the middle. The CDR3 has 13 residues. Germline-derived CDR1 and CDR2 are SGHDT and YYEEEE. CDR3: CASSLDLDSWQYF. The CDR3 DNA reads as TGTGCCAGCAGCTTGGACCTCGACAGTTGGCAGTACTTC.

This rearrangement joins TRBV29-1 to TRBJ2-7, with 9 bases lining up with TRBD1. The CDR3 has 16 residues. Per the germline V gene, CDR1 is SQVTM and CDR2 is ANQGSEA. V shed 1 base, J shed 6 bases, and the junction held 13 bases outside the gene matches. The CDR3: CSVEGVPGQGYGEQYF. The CDR3 DNA reads as TGCAGCGTTGAAGGGGTGCCGGGACAGGGATATGGCGAGCAGTACTTC.

The rearrangement uses TRBV20-1 and TRBJ1-5; D gene unclear. The CDR3 is 15 residues long. The V and J ends lost 1 base and 4 bases respectively, with 14 bases between them. In germline, CDR1 is DFQATT, CDR2 SNEGSKA (reference sequence). CDR3: CSARGLGLRNQPQHF. CDR3 coding DNA: TGCAGTGCTAGAGGTCTAGGACTCCGGAATCAGCCCCAGCATTTT.

The chain uses TRBV6-5 and TRBJ2-7; 10 bases are shared with TRBD1. The V gene end was trimmed by 0 bases and the J gene end by 1 base; junction bases not matched to a gene: 3. This CDR3 spans 16 amino acids. The germline V gene encodes CDR1 MNHEY and CDR2 SVGAGI. This CDR3 reads CASSYSAGQGSYEQYF. The CDR3 DNA follows: TGTGCCAGCAGTTACTCGGCGGGACAGGGGTCCTACGAGCAGTACTTC.

This clonotype was found many times. J is TRBJ2-5 and V is TRBV5-5; the match to TRBD2 covers 7 bases. V trimming: 2 bases; J trimming: 5 bases; junction bases outside the gene matches: 6. This CDR3 contains 14 residues. Germline assignment: CDR1 SGHKS and CDR2 YYEKEE (reference sequence). CDR3 sequence reads: CASSFRDYIETQYF. The CDR3 bases are TGTGCCAGCAGCTTCCGGGACTATATCGAGACCCAGTACTTC.

This clonotype was seen a handful of times. V usage is TRBV7-2 and J usage is TRBJ1-2; D may be TRBD1 (6 bases). The CDR3 length is 16 residues. With 4 bases removed from V and 6 bases from J, the gap between germline ends came to 21 bases. Germline CDR1 and CDR2: SGHTA and FQGNSA. The CDR3, as DNA: TGTGCCAGCAGCTCGTTTTTTCACAGGGAATTAAATGGCTACACCTTC. This encodes CASSSFFHRELNGYTF.

This chain joins TRBV28 and TRBJ1-2; D not certain. The V gene lost 6 bases and the J gene lost 5 bases, with 10 bases spanning the gap. CDR1 is MDHEN, CDR2 SYDVKM, per germline. This CDR3 region has 12 residues. The CDR3 bases are TGTGCCAGCAGCGCCGATGGGTATGGCTACACCTTC. Translated: CASSADGYGYTF.

The chain links TRBV20-1 to TRBJ2-3; D is uncertain. CDR1 is DFQATT and CDR2 is SNEGSKA in the germline V gene (reference sequence). The CDR3 spans 13 residues. Trimming stripped 3 bases from V and 1 base from J, with 8 bases between. The CDR3, as DNA: TGCAGTGCTAGGTTGCAGGGCACAGATACGCAGTATTTT. Translation gives CSARLQGTDTQYF.

This clonotype occurred many times. The rearrangement joins TRBV28 to TRBJ1-5; tentative D call: TRBD1 (5 bases). V was cut by 3 bases and J by 6 bases, with 12 bases left in between. The V gene's germline CDR1 is MDHEN and CDR2 SYDVKM. The CDR3 extends over 14 amino acids. In DNA form, the CDR3 reads TGTGCCAGCAGTTTTACGGGACCCGGTCAGCCCCAGCATTTT. It encodes CASSFTGPGQPQHF.

This rearrangement joins TRBV24-1 to TRBJ1-2; 9 bases are shared with TRBD1. This CDR3 has 15 amino acids. The V segment lost 7 bases and the J segment 6 bases; nucleotides outside the gene matches: 11. Germline CDR1 and CDR2: KGHDR and SFDVKD. For the CDR3, the DNA is TGTGCCACCAGCGATCTAAACCGGGACAGGGATGGCTACACCTTC. Amino acid sequence: CATSDLNRDRDGYTF.

This sequence joins TRBV29-1 and TRBJ1-1, with a tentative D call TRBD1 (5 bases). The CDR3 has 17 amino acids. Germline V gives CDR1 SQVTM, CDR2 ANQGSEA. Trimming stripped 0 bases from V and 4 bases from J, with 21 bases between. CDR3 sequence: CSVEDLPDAGAGTEAFF. Written as DNA, the CDR3 is TGCAGCGTTGAAGATCTCCCCGATGCCGGGGCGGGCACTGAAGCTTTCTTT.